The 18 T cell receptor beta chains below all came from one sample that was sequenced in a study of blood T cell repertoires in COVID-19. This table comes from immunoSEQ multiplex PCR, and its TCRdb copy is limited to in-frame clones, with some not included. The table lists some 180,000 clones, around 76% of them singletons, with around 8.1% in the top ten. Input material: peripheral blood. These receptors all stem from a woman in her 50s with active or convalescent COVID-19.

This clone was detected many times. This chain uses TRBV21-1 with TRBJ2-7; TRBD1, as called in the table, went unchecked against the DNA. TRBV21-1 is classified as a pseudogene. This CDR3 is built from 15 residues. The chain's CDR3 is CASSNKQGMGCEQYF. CDR3 nucleotide sequence: TGTGCCAGCAGCAATAAACAGGGAATGGGATGCGAGCAGTACTTC.

This clone was counted ten times or more. The rearrangement joins TRBV5-6 to TRBJ2-2; 7 nucleotides agree with TRBD1. CDR1 and CDR2 (germline): SGHDT, YYEEEE. After removal of 7 bases from V and 3 bases from J, the junction contained 9 bases not matched to a gene. There are 15 residues in the CDR3. CDR3 nucleotide sequence: TGTGCCAGCGTGTCCGGGACAGAAGACACCGGGGAGCTGTTTTTT. Amino acids: CASVSGTEDTGELFF.

This rearrangement joins TRBV27 to TRBJ1-6; 8 nucleotides align to TRBD1. The CDR3 sequence is 15 residues long. Germline CDR1 reads MNHEY; CDR2 reads SMNVEV (reference sequence). V was pared by 2 bases and J by 7 bases, with 4 bases of the junction left unmatched. The CDR3 is CASSLEGQGNSPLHF. The CDR3 nucleotides read TGTGCCAGCAGTTTAGAAGGACAGGGAAATTCACCCCTCCACTTT.

Here the CDR3 reads CASSAAGTGNEKLFF. The CDR3 DNA reads TGTGCCAGCAGCGCCGCCGGGACAGGGAATGAAAAACTGTTTTTT. The chain uses TRBV9 and TRBJ1-4, with TRBD1 identical over 9 bases. This CDR3 is 15 amino acids long. J gave up 5 bases and V 3 bases, and 5 bases lay outside the gene matches. Germline V gives CDR1 SGDLS, CDR2 YYNGEE.

The rearrangement links TRBV28 to TRBJ1-5, with D unresolved. This CDR3 is built from 15 residues. V lost 5 bases, J lost 4 bases, and 15 bases lay in between. From germline, CDR1 is MDHEN and CDR2 SYDVKM. Here the CDR3 DNA reads TGTGCCAGCAGTGGGAAATTAAGAGGGAATCAGCCCCAGCATTTT. The encoded protein is CASSGKLRGNQPQHF.

This clone turned up a few times. The rearrangement joins TRBV27 to TRBJ2-7, with a tentative D call TRBD1 (6 bases). Trimming shortened V by 5 bases and J by 0 bases, and 14 bases separated the two germline ends. This CDR3 spans 15 amino acids. Germline CDR1 and CDR2: MNHEY and SMNVEV (reference sequence). The CDR3 nucleotides read TGTGCCAGCAGTCCGACAGGTTTCGGCTCCTACGAGCAGTACTTC. Translation: CASSPTGFGSYEQYF.

There are many counts of this clone. Different DNA sequences within this sample yield the same CDR3. V usage is TRBV29-1 and J usage is TRBJ2-7; 12 bases map to TRBD1. The CDR3 has 13 amino acids. With 4 bases clipped from V and 7 bases from J, the junction kept 5 bases outside the gene matches. Germline V CDR1 and CDR2: SQVTM, ANQGSEA. The CDR3 coding sequence is TGCAGCGTTGGGGACAGGGGGCCGGGGGAGCAGTACTTC. It translates to CSVGDRGPGEQYF.

The table lists this clone with a few counts. V usage is TRBV6-2 or TRBV6-3 and J usage is TRBJ2-7; TRBD1 might be the D (6 bases). CDR3 length equals 13 residues. Germline V gene sequence: CDR1 MNHEY, CDR2 SVGEGT. Trimming took off 6 bases at V and 7 bases at J, with 16 bases between the two ends. The CDR3 DNA sequence: TGTGCCAGCAGCATCCACAGGGTTGGGGAGCAGTACTTC. Translating gives CASSIHRVGEQYF.

V gene TRBV7-2 combines with J gene TRBJ2-5; the match to TRBD2 covers 8 bases. V was clipped by 5 bases and J by 1 base; unmatched bases: 12. The CDR3 totals 17 residues. Germline V gene data show CDR1 as SGHTA and CDR2 as FQGNSA. Here the CDR3 reads CASSQGLLADPQETQYF. DNA of the CDR3: TGTGCCAGCAGCCAGGGGTTACTAGCGGACCCCCAAGAGACCCAGTACTTC.

The rearrangement uses TRBV6-6 and TRBJ1-1; D may be TRBD1 (5 bases). CDR3 size: 18 residues. Trimming pared 5 bases from V and 5 bases from J, leaving 27 bases between. Germline V CDR1 and CDR2: MNHNY, SVGAGI (reference sequence). The chain's CDR3 is CASSPRQPRGVKDTEAFF. The CDR3, as DNA: TGTGCCAGCAGTCCAAGACAGCCCCGCGGGGTTAAGGATACTGAAGCTTTCTTT.

The chain is built from TRBV2 and TRBJ2-3; 12 bases map to TRBD2. The germline CDR1 and CDR2 sequences are SNHLY and FYNNEI. This CDR3 comprises 15 residues. V was clipped by 5 bases and J by 2 bases; unmatched bases: 2. The CDR3 nucleotides are TGTGCCAGCAGTCGGACTAGCGGGGACACAGATACGCAGTATTTT. Translating gives CASSRTSGDTDTQYF.

The chain carries TRBV2 and TRBJ1-5; 7 bases line up with TRBD1. V lost 6 bases to trimming and J lost 1 base; unmatched junction nucleotides: 6. The germline CDR1 and CDR2 sequences are SNHLY and FYNNEI. This CDR3 has 15 amino acids. The CDR3 DNA reads TGTGCCAGCAGGTCAGACAGGGTCAGCAATCAGCCCCAGCATTTT. Translated, it gives CASRSDRVSNQPQHF. Complete variable domain (other parts from reference TRBV2 and TRBJ1-5): EPEVTQTPSHQVTQMGQEVILRCVPISNHLYFYWYRQILGQKVEFLVSFYNNEISEKSEIFDDQFSVERPDGSNFTLKIRSTKLEDSAMYFCASRSDRVSNQPQHFGDGTRLSIL.

This chain connects TRBV29-1 to TRBJ1-4; the match to TRBD1 covers 7 bases. V lost 7 bases and J lost 4; bases outside the gene matches: 9. CDR3 size: 14 residues. CDR1 is SQVTM and CDR2 is ANQGSEA in the germline V gene. The CDR3 bases are TGCAGCGCCGCCCCAGGGGGAGATAATGAAAAACTGTTTTTT. Amino acids: CSAAPGGDNEKLFF. The complete variable domain, with remaining parts taken from reference TRBV29-1 and TRBJ1-4, reads SAVISQKPSRDICQRGTSLTIQCQVDSQVTMMFWYRQQPGQSLTLIATANQGSEATYESGFVIDKFPISRPNLTFSTLTVSNMSPEDSSIYLCSAAPGGDNEKLFFGSGTQLSVL.

The V and J genes are TRBV4-1 and TRBJ1-4; D unresolved. The CDR3 totals 18 residues. Germline lookup yields CDR1 MGHRA and CDR2 YSYEKL. Between the trimmed V and J ends, which lost 0 bases and 0 bases, there was a span of 14 bases. In DNA, the CDR3 is TGCGCCAGCAGCCAAGAAGCTAGGAATCCTGCAACTAATGAAAAACTGTTTTTT. It translates to CASSQEARNPATNEKLFF.

CDR3 DNA sequence: TGTGCCTGGAGTGTACGGCTAGCGGTCGAGCAGTACTTC. As protein: CAWSVRLAVEQYF. V and J are TRBV30 and TRBJ2-7; 7 bases line up with TRBD2. V gave up 0 bases and J gave up 6 bases; unmatched junction bases: 5. The CDR3 consists of 13 residues. The V gene's germline CDR1 is GTSNPN and CDR2 SVGIG (reference sequence).

The genes are TRBV6-5 and TRBJ2-3; TRBD2 aligns across 8 bases. Trimming at V came to 4 bases and at J to 2 bases, leaving 8 bases not matched to a gene. The CDR3 consists of 16 residues. Germline V gives CDR1 MNHEY, CDR2 SVGAGI. The CDR3 DNA sequence: TGTGCCAGCAGTTCCTCCGGGACTAGTCCCACAGATACGCAGTATTTT. Amino acids: CASSSSGTSPTDTQYF.

This clone was recorded only once. The genes are TRBV28 and TRBJ1-5, with 7 bases lining up with TRBD1. This CDR3 is 15 amino acids long. With 5 bases clipped from V and 2 bases from J, the junction kept 6 bases outside the gene matches. The germline gives CDR1 MDHEN, CDR2 SYDVKM. CDR3 DNA sequence: TGTGCCAGCAGTCCAACCGGGACAGGCAATCAGCCCCAGCATTTT. This gives the protein CASSPTGTGNQPQHF.

The rearrangement links TRBV6-5 to TRBJ1-1; 7 positions match TRBD1. The CDR3 sequence is 15 residues long. CDR1 MNHEY and CDR2 SVGAGI come from the germline V gene. The junction had 10 bases not matched to a gene; V was cut back by 6 bases and J by 3 bases. CDR3 nucleotide sequence: TGTGCCAGCAGGGGACAGACCCTCGGACACACTGAAGCTTTCTTT. Protein: CASRGQTLGHTEAFF.